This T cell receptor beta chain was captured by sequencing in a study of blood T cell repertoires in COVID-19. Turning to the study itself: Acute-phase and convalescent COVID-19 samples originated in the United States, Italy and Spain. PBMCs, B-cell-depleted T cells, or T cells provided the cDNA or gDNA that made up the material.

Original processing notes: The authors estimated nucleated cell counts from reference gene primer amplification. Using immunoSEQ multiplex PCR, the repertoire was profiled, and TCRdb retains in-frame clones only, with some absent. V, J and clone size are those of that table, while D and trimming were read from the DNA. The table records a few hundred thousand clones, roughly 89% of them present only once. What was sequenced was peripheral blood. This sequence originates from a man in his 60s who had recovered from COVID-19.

The DNA for the CDR3 is TGTGCCAGCAGCCAAGGCGACAGACAGGGGGCTTTGTCGGAGACCCAGTACTTC. It codes for CASSQGDRQGALSETQYF. V usage is TRBV14 and J usage is TRBJ2-5; 10 positions match TRBD1. From germline, CDR1 is SGHDN and CDR2 FVKESK. The V segment lost 1 base and the J segment 5 bases; nucleotides outside the gene matches: 13. This CDR3 has 18 amino acids.